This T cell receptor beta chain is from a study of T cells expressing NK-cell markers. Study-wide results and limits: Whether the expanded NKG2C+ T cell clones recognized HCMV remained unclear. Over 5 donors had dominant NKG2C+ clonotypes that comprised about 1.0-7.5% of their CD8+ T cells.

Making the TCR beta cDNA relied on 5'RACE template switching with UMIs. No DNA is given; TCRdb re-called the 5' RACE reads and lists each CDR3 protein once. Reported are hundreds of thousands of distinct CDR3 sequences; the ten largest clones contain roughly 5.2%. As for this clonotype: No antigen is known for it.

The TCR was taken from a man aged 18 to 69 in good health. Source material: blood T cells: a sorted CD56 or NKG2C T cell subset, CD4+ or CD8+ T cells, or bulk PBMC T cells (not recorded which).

The CDR3 reads CASSPPGLAGAGDYGYTF. The chain links TRBV18 to TRBJ1-2; TCRdb lists TRBD1, though no DNA is available to test this call. Per germline, CDR1 KGHSH and CDR2 LQKENI. The CDR3 covers 18 residues.